The 12 T cell receptor beta chains below come from one sample, sequenced in a study of cytomegalovirus exposure and HLA in healthy donors. PCR used 60 Vbeta primers and 13 Jbeta primers. The method was immunoSEQ multiplex PCR; TCRdb's version includes in-frame clones alone and lacks a portion of them. The table records roughly 97,000 clones, 78% of them present only once. Sequencing was performed on PBMCs. These receptors were collected from a woman aged 40 to 50 in good health and CMV-seronegative.

The chain has TRBV27 and TRBJ2-1; D is possibly TRBD2 (5 bases). The CDR3 runs to 15 residues. The V end lost 5 bases, the J end lost 9 bases, and 20 bases lay between the germline ends. Per germline, CDR1 MNHEY and CDR2 SMNVEV (reference sequence). The CDR3 protein is CASSVVGSWVPEQFF. The CDR3 nucleotides are TGTGCCAGCAGTGTCGTGGGGAGTTGGGTCCCTGAGCAGTTCTTC.

This sequence joins TRBV29-1 and TRBJ2-7, with 8 bases matching TRBD2. There are 12 residues in the CDR3. Germline V CDR1 and CDR2: SQVTM, ANQGSEA. The V segment lost 4 bases and the J segment 4 bases; nucleotides outside the gene matches: 3. DNA of the CDR3: TGCAGCGTTGGACTAGCGAGATACGAGCAGTACTTC. Its translation is CSVGLARYEQYF.

The CDR3 DNA sequence: TGTGCCAGCAGCTTAGCTTCAGGGGATATGAACACTGAAGCTTTCTTT. Translated: CASSLASGDMNTEAFF. The chain links TRBV13 to TRBJ1-1, with a weak D call TRBD1 (6 bases). V lost 1 base, J lost 0 bases, and 12 bases lay in between. The CDR3 length is 16 residues. Germline V gene data show CDR1 as PRHDT and CDR2 as FYEKMQ (reference sequence).

The chain couples TRBV15 to TRBJ1-5; no clear D. The CDR3 covers 15 residues. The germline V gene encodes CDR1 LNHNV and CDR2 YYDKDF (reference sequence). V lost 5 bases and J 4 bases, leaving 15 bases between the germline ends. The CDR3 coding sequence is TGTGCCACCAGCCTCCGGGCAGGAGGGAATCAGCCCCAGCATTTT. Translation gives CATSLRAGGNQPQHF.

The gene calls are TRBV7-3 and TRBJ2-5; no clear D gene. This CDR3 comprises 13 residues. The ends were cut back, 3 bases at V and 4 bases at J, with 9 bases in the middle. Germline loops: CDR1 SGHTA, CDR2 FQGTGA. CDR3 amino acids: CASSFYLGETQYF. The CDR3 DNA is TGTGCCAGCAGCTTCTACCTCGGAGAGACCCAGTACTTC.

V gene TRBV27 combines with J gene TRBJ1-3; D may be TRBD1 (5 bases). From germline, CDR1 is MNHEY and CDR2 SMNVEV (reference sequence). The length of the CDR3 is 16 residues. V was clipped by 6 bases and J by 3 bases, with 18 bases between them. The CDR3 nucleotides read TGTGCCAGCAGATCCGGGACTGCAATAGGTGGAAACACCATATATTTT. This sequence encodes CASRSGTAIGGNTIYF.

The sample holds one count of this clone. This chain joins TRBV6-5 and TRBJ1-1, with D possibly being TRBD1 (5 bases). The CDR3 extends over 15 amino acids. Trimming shortened V by 2 bases and J by 2 bases, and 12 bases separated the two germline ends. In germline, CDR1 is MNHEY, CDR2 SVGAGI. The CDR3, as DNA: TGTGCCAGCAGTTACAACGGGGGGTTTAACACTGAAGCTTTCTTT. It translates to CASSYNGGFNTEAFF.

The chain uses TRBV30 and TRBJ2-2, with 13 bases fitting TRBD2. The V gene's germline CDR1 is GTSNPN and CDR2 SVGIG (reference sequence). V lost 5 bases to trimming and J lost 3 bases; unmatched junction nucleotides: 12. This CDR3 spans 18 amino acids. This chain's CDR3 is CAWGGLAGTSSHTGELFF. DNA for the CDR3: TGTGCCTGGGGGGGACTAGCGGGAACCTCATCCCACACCGGGGAGCTGTTTTTT.

Written as DNA, the CDR3 is TGCGCCAGCAGTCAATATGTAAACACTGAAGCTTTCTTT. It translates to CASSQYVNTEAFF. The chain uses TRBV23-1 and TRBJ1-1; no clear D. TRBV23-1 is an ORF; its function is uncertain. CDR3 length equals 13 residues. The ends were cut back, 1 base at V and 2 bases at J, with 5 bases in the middle.

The V and J genes are TRBV19 and TRBJ2-7; D may be TRBD1 (5 bases). This CDR3 has 14 amino acids. V shed 3 bases and J shed 1 base, with 10 bases lying between them. The V gene's germline CDR1 is LNHDA and CDR2 SQIVND (reference sequence). The CDR3 bases are TGTGCCAGTAGTATGGCAGGGCCGTCCTACGAGCAGTACTTC. Protein product: CASSMAGPSYEQYF.

The chain recombines TRBV7-2 with TRBJ2-5; 12 nucleotides align to TRBD2. J gave up 5 bases and V 5 bases, and 9 bases lay outside the gene matches. Germline-derived CDR1 and CDR2 are SGHTA and FQGNSA. The CDR3 extends over 16 amino acids. The CDR3 reads CASSPTSGRSKETQYF. The DNA for the CDR3 is TGTGCCAGCAGCCCGACTAGCGGGAGATCGAAGGAGACCCAGTACTTC.

This chain uses TRBV18 with TRBJ2-5; TRBD1 aligns across 8 bases. The CDR3 length is 19 residues. Germline values: CDR1 KGHSH, CDR2 LQKENI. V lost 1 base and J lost 4; bases outside the gene matches: 17. CDR3: CASSPLHGQSGTGGETQYF. CDR3 nucleotide sequence: TGTGCCAGCTCACCACTACATGGACAATCCGGGACAGGTGGAGAGACCCAGTACTTC.